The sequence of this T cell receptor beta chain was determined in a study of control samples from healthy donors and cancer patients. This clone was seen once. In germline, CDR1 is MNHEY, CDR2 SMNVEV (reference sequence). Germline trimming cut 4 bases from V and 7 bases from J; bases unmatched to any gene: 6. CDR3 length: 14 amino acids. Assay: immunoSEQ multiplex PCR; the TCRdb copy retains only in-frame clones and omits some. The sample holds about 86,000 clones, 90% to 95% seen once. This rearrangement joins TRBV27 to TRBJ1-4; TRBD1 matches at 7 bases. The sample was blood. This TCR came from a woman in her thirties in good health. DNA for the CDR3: TGTGCCAGCAGTTCGGACAGGCTAGGTGAAAAACTGTTTTTT. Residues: CASSSDRLGEKLFF.